A single sample is the source of the 18 T cell receptor beta chains below, sequenced in a study of blood T cell repertoires in COVID-19. Produced via immunoSEQ multiplex PCR; TCRdb's table is partial and in-frame only. This table holds more than 200,000 clones, around four fifths found once. The sample was peripheral blood. These receptors were collected from a man in his forties with acute or convalescent COVID-19.

The CDR3 sequence: CATSRLGQSLETQYF. In nucleotides, the CDR3 is TGTGCCACCAGCAGACTGGGACAGAGCCTAGAGACCCAGTACTTC. The rearrangement joins TRBV15 to TRBJ2-5; 7 positions match TRBD1. The CDR3 spans 15 residues. Germline values: CDR1 LNHNV, CDR2 YYDKDF (reference sequence). The V segment lost 2 bases and the J segment 4 bases; nucleotides outside the gene matches: 7.

The J gene is TRBJ1-1, the V gene TRBV7-9; D ambiguous. The length of the CDR3 is 12 residues. Germline lookup yields CDR1 SEHNR and CDR2 FQNEAQ (reference sequence). V lost 5 bases, J lost 8 bases, and 12 bases lay in between. The DNA for the CDR3 is TGTGCCAGCAGCCCGGGTATTCTGGAAGCTTTCTTT. Its translation is CASSPGILEAFF.

The rearrangement uses TRBV19 and TRBJ2-1; 7 bases fit TRBD2. This CDR3 comprises 16 residues. Trimming removed 5 bases from V and 3 bases from J; junction bases left unmatched: 10. Germline V CDR1 and CDR2: LNHDA, SQIVND (reference sequence). Here the CDR3 reads CASSGEGREVYNEQFF. DNA of the CDR3: TGTGCCAGTAGTGGGGAGGGGCGGGAAGTCTACAATGAGCAGTTCTTC.

The chain joins TRBV11-3 to TRBJ1-1; D is possibly TRBD1 (5 bases). With 5 bases removed from V and 8 bases from J, the gap between germline ends came to 12 bases. The CDR3 sequence is 12 residues long. Per germline, CDR1 SGHNT and CDR2 YENEEA. The CDR3 protein is CASSDLGGEAFF. In DNA form, the CDR3 reads TGTGCCAGCAGCGATTTGGGGGGAGAAGCTTTCTTT.

V gene TRBV9 combines with J gene TRBJ1-3; D gene uncertain. The CDR3 runs 15 residues. The ends were cut back, 0 bases at V and 0 bases at J, with 7 bases in the middle. Germline V gene data show CDR1 as SGDLS and CDR2 as YYNGEE. This CDR3 is CASSVEHFSGNTIYF. The CDR3, as DNA: TGTGCCAGCAGCGTAGAACATTTCTCTGGAAACACCATATATTTT.

In its sample, this clone was seen once. This chain joins TRBV21-1 and TRBJ2-3; the tabulated D call, TRBD2, remains unverified against the DNA. TRBV21-1 is listed as a pseudogene. The CDR3 extends over 18 amino acids. DNA for the CDR3: TGTGCCAGCAGCTACCGGGGACTAGCGGGAGTTAGCACAGATACGCAGTATTTT. As protein: CASSYRGLAGVSTDTQYF.

This clone occurred a few times. The J gene is TRBJ2-7, the V gene TRBV9; perhaps TRBD2 as D (5 bases). The CDR3 is made up of 14 amino acids. Germline V lookup: CDR1 SGDLS, CDR2 YYNGEE. V dropped 6 bases and J dropped 7 bases, with 20 bases sitting between them. The CDR3 is CASKRDYLSTEQYF. CDR3 DNA: TGTGCCAGCAAACGGGATTATCTCTCTACGGAGCAGTACTTC. The full variable domain, in which reference TRBV9 and TRBJ2-7 provide the parts outside the CDR3, is DSGVTQTPKHLITATGQRVTLRCSPRSGDLSVYWYQQSLDQGLQFLIQYYNGEERAKGNILERFSAQQFPDLHSELNLSSLELGDSALYFCASKRDYLSTEQYFGPGTRLTVT.

The rearrangement uses TRBV3-1 (or the pseudogene TRBV3-2) and TRBJ2-7; 11 bases are shared with TRBD2. The J segment lost 6 bases and the V segment lost 3 bases, leaving 1 base of the junction unmatched. Germline CDR1 is LGHDT and CDR2 is YNNKEL (reference sequence). The length of the CDR3 is 13 residues. DNA for the CDR3: TGTGCCAGCAGCCAGACTAGCGGGGTCGAGCAGTACTTC. Protein product: CASSQTSGVEQYF.

The chain joins TRBV11-3 to TRBJ2-2; D is undetermined. The ends were cut back, 0 bases at V and 6 bases at J, with 5 bases in the middle. In germline, CDR1 is SGHNT, CDR2 YENEEA. The CDR3 has 13 amino acids. DNA of the CDR3: TGTGCCAGCAGCTTAGATCGGGCCGGGGAGCTGTTTTTT. It translates to CASSLDRAGELFF. Drawing the rest from reference TRBV11-3 and TRBJ2-2, the complete variable domain is EAGVVQSPRYKIIEKKQPVAFWCNPISGHNTLYWYLQNLGQGPELLIRYENEEAVDDSQLPKDRFSAERLKGVDSTLKIQPAELGDSAVYLCASSLDRAGELFFGEGSRLTVL.

This chain links TRBV5-4 with TRBJ1-4; D ambiguous. This CDR3 spans 14 amino acids. Trimming took 4 bases from V and 3 from J, leaving 10 bases between them. Germline V lookup: CDR1 SGHNT, CDR2 YYREEE (reference sequence). The CDR3 region is CASSKGSSNEKLFF. Written as DNA, the CDR3 is TGTGCCAGCAGCAAAGGGAGCTCTAATGAAAAACTGTTTTTT.

The rearrangement uses TRBV19 and TRBJ2-1, with D possibly TRBD2 on 6 matching bases. Trimming removed 4 bases from V and 0 bases from J, with 22 bases in between. Germline CDR1 is LNHDA and CDR2 is SQIVND (reference sequence). The CDR3 covers 19 residues. The CDR3 DNA reads as TGTGCCAGTAGTAAGCTTGGGGGGAGTGTTTCGGCCTCCTACAATGAGCAGTTCTTC. Translated, it gives CASSKLGGSVSASYNEQFF.

The rearrangement joins TRBV19 to TRBJ2-7, with D possibly being TRBD1 (6 bases). This CDR3 contains 14 residues. Trimming took 2 bases from V and 1 from J, leaving 9 bases between them. Germline CDR1 is LNHDA and CDR2 is SQIVND (reference sequence). The CDR3 nucleotides read TGTGCCAGTAGTATACCCGACAGGTCCTACGAGCAGTACTTC. This gives the protein CASSIPDRSYEQYF.

V usage is TRBV18 and J usage is TRBJ2-1, with a possible D match to TRBD1 (8 bases). The germline CDR1 and CDR2 sequences are KGHSH and LQKENI. V was shortened by 3 bases and J by 9 bases, with 15 bases between the two germline ends. This CDR3 comprises 14 residues. CDR3 loop: CASSPETGEGEQFF. The CDR3 bases are TGTGCCAGCTCACCGGAGACAGGGGAGGGTGAGCAGTTCTTC. Variable domain in full (rest from reference TRBV18 and TRBJ2-1): NAGVMQNPRHLVRRRGQEARLRCSPMKGHSHVYWYRQLPEEGLKFMVYLQKENIIDESGMPKERFSAEFPKEGPSILRIQQVVRGDSAAYFCASSPETGEGEQFFGPGTRLTVL.

The genes are TRBV6-2 or TRBV6-3 and TRBJ2-3; weak D call: TRBD2 (5 bases). Germline lookup yields CDR1 MNHEY and CDR2 SVGEGT. Trimming pared 0 bases from V and 4 bases from J, leaving 14 bases between. The CDR3 loop spans 16 amino acids. This chain's CDR3 is CASSYSFLAYADTQYF. For the CDR3, the DNA is TGTGCCAGCAGTTACTCGTTTCTAGCTTATGCAGATACGCAGTATTTT.

The table lists this clone with a few counts. The chain recombines TRBV5-1 with TRBJ1-2, with TRBD1 identical over 9 bases. Germline loops: CDR1 SGHRS, CDR2 YFSETQ. The CDR3 is made up of 17 amino acids. J was trimmed by 1 base and V by 1 base; bases with no gene match: 8. The DNA for the CDR3 is TGCGCCAGCAGCTTGAACCATCCGACAGGGGGTAACTATGGCTACACCTTC. Translating it yields CASSLNHPTGGNYGYTF.

V is TRBV6-5 and J is TRBJ2-2, with TRBD2 matching over 10 bases. From germline, CDR1 is MNHEY and CDR2 SVGAGI. V shed 7 bases, J shed 7 bases, and the junction held 9 bases outside the gene matches. CDR3 length: 15 amino acids. This chain's CDR3 is CASTSGTSVLGELFF. CDR3 nucleotide sequence: TGTGCCAGCACCTCCGGGACTAGCGTTCTCGGGGAGCTGTTTTTT.

The rearrangement uses TRBV7-6 and TRBJ2-1; 7 positions agree with TRBD1. This CDR3 has 15 residues. J was trimmed by 10 bases and V by 4 bases; bases with no gene match: 13. CDR1 is SGHVS and CDR2 is FNYEAQ in the germline V gene. CDR3 in amino acids: CASSSLYDRVREQFF. In DNA, the CDR3 is TGTGCCAGCAGCTCCCTTTATGACAGGGTAAGGGAGCAGTTCTTC.

V gene TRBV19 combines with J gene TRBJ2-3, with no clear D. Germline lookup yields CDR1 LNHDA and CDR2 SQIVND (reference sequence). The CDR3 consists of 13 residues. Trimming pared 4 bases from V and 2 bases from J, leaving 7 bases between. The CDR3 bases are TGTGCCAGTAGTACGAGGCACACAGATACGCAGTATTTT. It yields the protein CASSTRHTDTQYF. The variable domain in full, completed from reference TRBV19 and TRBJ2-3, reads DGGITQSPKYLFRKEGQNVTLSCEQNLNHDAMYWYRQDPGQGLRLIYYSQIVNDFQKGDIAEGYSVSREKKESFPLTVTSAQKNPTAFYLCASSTRHTDTQYFGPGTRLTVL.